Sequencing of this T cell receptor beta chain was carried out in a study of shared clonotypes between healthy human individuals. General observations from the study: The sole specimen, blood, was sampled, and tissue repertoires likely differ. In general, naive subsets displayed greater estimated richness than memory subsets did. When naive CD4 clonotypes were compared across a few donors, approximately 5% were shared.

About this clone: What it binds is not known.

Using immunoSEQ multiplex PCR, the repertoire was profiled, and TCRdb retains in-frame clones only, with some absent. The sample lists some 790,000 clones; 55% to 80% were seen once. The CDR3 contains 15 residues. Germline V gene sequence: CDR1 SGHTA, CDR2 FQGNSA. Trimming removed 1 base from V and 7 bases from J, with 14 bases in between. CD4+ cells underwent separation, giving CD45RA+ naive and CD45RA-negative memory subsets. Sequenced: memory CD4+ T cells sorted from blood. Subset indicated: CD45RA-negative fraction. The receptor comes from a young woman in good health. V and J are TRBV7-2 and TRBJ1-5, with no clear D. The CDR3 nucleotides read TGTGCCAGCAGCTTAGATTCCTTATCGGGGCAGCCCCAGCATTTT. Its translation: CASSLDSLSGQPQHF.